This record covers a single T cell receptor (beta chain). Authors' methods: Reference gene primer amplification in the assay estimated nucleated cell counts. The method was immunoSEQ multiplex PCR; TCRdb's version includes in-frame clones alone and lacks a portion of them. D and trimming come from the DNA, and the V and J calls and clone size come from that table. This sample has some 99,000 clones, with about 85% found just once. This entry comes from a study of blood T cell repertoires in COVID-19. In the study overall: Sites in the United States, Italy and Spain provided acute and convalescent COVID-19 samples. From T cells, B-cell-depleted T cells, or PBMCs came the material, which was cDNA or gDNA.

Trimming stripped 8 bases from V and 5 bases from J, with 15 bases between. The CDR3 totals 13 residues. Germline loops: CDR1 MNHEY, CDR2 SVGAGI. The chain carries TRBV6-5 and TRBJ1-1; D ambiguous. Source material: peripheral blood. The TCR originated in a woman of 80 years or more with acute or convalescent COVID-19. The CDR3 DNA reads as TGTGCCAGCGCCACTGCCCCGGGGACTGAAGCTTTCTTT. This gives the protein CASATAPGTEAFF.